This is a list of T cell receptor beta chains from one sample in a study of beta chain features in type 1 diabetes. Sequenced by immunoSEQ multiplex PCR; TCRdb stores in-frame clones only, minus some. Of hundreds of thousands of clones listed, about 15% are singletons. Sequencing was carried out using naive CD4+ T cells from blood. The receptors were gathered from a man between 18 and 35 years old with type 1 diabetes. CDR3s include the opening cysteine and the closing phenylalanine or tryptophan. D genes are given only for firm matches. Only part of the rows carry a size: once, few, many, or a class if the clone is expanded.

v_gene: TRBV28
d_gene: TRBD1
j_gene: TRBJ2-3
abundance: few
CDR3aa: CASSSTGDFGTDTQYF
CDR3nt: TGTGCCAGCAGCTCGACAGGGGACTTCGGCACAGATACGCAGTATTTT

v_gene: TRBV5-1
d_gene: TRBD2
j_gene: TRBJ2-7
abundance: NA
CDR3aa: CASSLAGGAGEQYF
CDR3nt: TGCGCCAGCAGCTTGGCCGGGGGGGCTGGCGAGCAGTACTTC

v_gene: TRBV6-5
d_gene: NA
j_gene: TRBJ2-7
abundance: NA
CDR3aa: CASSMDRLREQYF
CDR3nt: TGTGCCAGCAGTATGGACAGACTACGGGAGCAGTACTTC

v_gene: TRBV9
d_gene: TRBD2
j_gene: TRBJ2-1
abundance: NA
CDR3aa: CASSEFSGRDEQFF
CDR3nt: TGTGCCAGCAGCGAATTCAGCGGGAGGGATGAGCAGTTCTTC

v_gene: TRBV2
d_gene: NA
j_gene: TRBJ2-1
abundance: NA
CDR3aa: CASSVTSSYNEQFF
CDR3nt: TGTGCCAGCAGTGTTACTAGCTCCTACAATGAGCAGTTCTTC

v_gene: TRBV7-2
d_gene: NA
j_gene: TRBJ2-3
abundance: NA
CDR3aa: CASSLVSGSPTDTQYF
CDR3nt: TGTGCCAGCAGCTTAGTATCCGGTTCTCCCACAGATACGCAGTATTTT

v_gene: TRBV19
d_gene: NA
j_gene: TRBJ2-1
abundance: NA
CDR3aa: CASSIGGGGYNEQFF
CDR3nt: TGTGCCAGTAGTATAGGAGGGGGTGGATACAATGAGCAGTTCTTC

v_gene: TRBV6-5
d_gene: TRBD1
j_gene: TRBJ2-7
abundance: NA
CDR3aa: CASSPGQALLGEQYF
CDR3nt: TGTGCCAGCAGCCCAGGACAGGCCCTCTTGGGAGAGCAGTACTTC

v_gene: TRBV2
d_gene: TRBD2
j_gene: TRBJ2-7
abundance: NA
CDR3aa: CASSPGLAGIYEQYF
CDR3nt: TGTGCCAGCAGTCCTGGACTAGCGGGAATCTACGAGCAGTACTTC

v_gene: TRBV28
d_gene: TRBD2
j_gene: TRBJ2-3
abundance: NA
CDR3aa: CASSLTAGGTTDTQYF
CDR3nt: TGTGCCAGCAGTTTGACGGCGGGAGGGACCACAGATACGCAGTATTTT

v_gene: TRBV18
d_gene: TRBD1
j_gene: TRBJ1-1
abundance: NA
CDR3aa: CASSKDRATEAFF
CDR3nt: TGTGCCAGCTCAAAGGACAGGGCTACTGAAGCTTTCTTT

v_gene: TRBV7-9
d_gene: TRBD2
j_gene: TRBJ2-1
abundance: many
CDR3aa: CASSLTSVPYNEQFF
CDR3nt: TGTGCCAGCAGTTTAACTAGCGTCCCGTACAATGAGCAGTTCTTC

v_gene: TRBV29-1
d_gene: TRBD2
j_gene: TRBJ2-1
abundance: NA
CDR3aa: CGKTSGRSNEQFF
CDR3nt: TGCGGGAAGACTAGCGGGAGAAGCAATGAGCAGTTCTTC

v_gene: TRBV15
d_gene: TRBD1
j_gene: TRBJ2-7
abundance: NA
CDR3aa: CATSTYRGQVGEQYF
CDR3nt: TGTGCCACCAGCACCTATAGGGGGCAGGTTGGCGAGCAGTACTTC

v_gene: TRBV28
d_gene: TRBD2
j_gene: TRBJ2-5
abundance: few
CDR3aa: CASSAGTSGGAIETQYF
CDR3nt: TGTGCCAGCAGTGCCGGGACTAGCGGGGGGGCCATCGAGACCCAGTACTTC

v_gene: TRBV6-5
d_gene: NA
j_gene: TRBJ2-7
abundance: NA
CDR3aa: CASSSGRDGYEQYF
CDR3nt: TGTGCCAGCAGTTCCGGGCGGGACGGCTACGAGCAGTACTTC

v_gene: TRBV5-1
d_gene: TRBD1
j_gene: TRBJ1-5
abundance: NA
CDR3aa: CASSYLTGADQPQHF
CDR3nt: TGCGCCAGCAGCTACCTGACAGGGGCTGATCAGCCCCAGCATTTT

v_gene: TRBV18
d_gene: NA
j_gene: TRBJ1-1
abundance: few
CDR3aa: CASSVLLLSEAFF
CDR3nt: TGTGCCAGCTCAGTGCTACTCTTGTCTGAAGCTTTCTTT

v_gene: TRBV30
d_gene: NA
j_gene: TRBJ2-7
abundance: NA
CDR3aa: CAWRKGAGSYEQYF
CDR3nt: TGTGCCTGGAGGAAAGGGGCCGGCTCCTACGAGCAGTACTTC

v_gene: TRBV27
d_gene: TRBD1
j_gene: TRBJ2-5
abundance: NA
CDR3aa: CASSTDRAAGTQYF
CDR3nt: TGTGCCAGCAGTACGGACAGGGCGGCTGGGACCCAGTACTTC

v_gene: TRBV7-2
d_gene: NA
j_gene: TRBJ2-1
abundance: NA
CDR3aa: CASSSAKYEQFF
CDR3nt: TGTGCCAGCAGCTCAGCTAAATATGAGCAGTTCTTC

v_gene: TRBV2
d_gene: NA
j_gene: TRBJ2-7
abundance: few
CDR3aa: CASSDGNSEEQYF
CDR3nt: TGTGCCAGCTCGGACGGGAACAGTGAGGAGCAGTACTTC

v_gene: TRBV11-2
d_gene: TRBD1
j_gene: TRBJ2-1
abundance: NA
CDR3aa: CASSFETGTGYNEQFF
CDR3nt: TGTGCCAGCAGCTTCGAGACCGGGACAGGGTACAATGAGCAGTTCTTC

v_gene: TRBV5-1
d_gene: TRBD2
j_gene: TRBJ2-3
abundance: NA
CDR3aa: CASSSSSGGTTDTQYF
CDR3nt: TGCGCCAGCAGCTCCTCTAGCGGGGGGACCACAGATACGCAGTATTTT

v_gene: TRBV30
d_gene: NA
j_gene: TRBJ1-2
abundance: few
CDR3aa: CAWSVGVYGYTF
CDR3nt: TGTGCCTGGAGTGTAGGAGTATATGGCTACACCTTC

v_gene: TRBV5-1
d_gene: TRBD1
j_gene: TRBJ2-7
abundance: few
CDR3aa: CASSIGTGGGEQYF
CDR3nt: TGCGCCAGCAGCATCGGGACAGGGGGCGGCGAGCAGTACTTC

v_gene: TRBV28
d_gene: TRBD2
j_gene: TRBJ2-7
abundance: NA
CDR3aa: CASTKDGGATYF
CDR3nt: TGTGCCAGCACCAAAGACGGGGGGGCCACGTACTTC

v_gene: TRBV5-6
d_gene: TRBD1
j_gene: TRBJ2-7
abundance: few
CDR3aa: CASRRTGGAYEQYF
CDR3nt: TGTGCCAGCAGGAGGACAGGGGGAGCCTACGAGCAGTACTTC

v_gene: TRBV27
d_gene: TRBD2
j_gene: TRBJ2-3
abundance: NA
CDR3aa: CASRPPGGHTDTQYF
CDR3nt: TGTGCCAGCAGGCCCCCGGGGGGTCACACAGATACGCAGTATTTT

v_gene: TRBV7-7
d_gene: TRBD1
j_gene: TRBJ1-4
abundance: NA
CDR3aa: CASSRDRGEKLFF
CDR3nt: TGTGCCAGCAGTCGGGACAGAGGTGAAAAACTGTTTTTT

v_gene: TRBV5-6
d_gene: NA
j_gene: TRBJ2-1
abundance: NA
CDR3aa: CASSSPQGKQFF
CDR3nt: TGTGCCAGCAGCTCCCCTCAGGGGAAGCAGTTCTTC

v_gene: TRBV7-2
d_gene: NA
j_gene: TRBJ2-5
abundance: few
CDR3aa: CASSLGRGSHQYF
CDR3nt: TGTGCCAGCAGCTTAGGGCGAGGGTCACACCAGTACTTC

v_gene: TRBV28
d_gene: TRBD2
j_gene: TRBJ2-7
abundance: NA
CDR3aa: CASSLAAASGSIPGEQYF
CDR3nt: TGTGCCAGCAGTTTAGCGGCGGCTAGCGGGAGCATCCCGGGTGAGCAGTACTTC

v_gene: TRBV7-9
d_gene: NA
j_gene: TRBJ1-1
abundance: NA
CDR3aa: CASSLGARYTEAFF
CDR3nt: TGTGCCAGCAGCTTAGGCGCCCGCTACACTGAAGCTTTCTTT

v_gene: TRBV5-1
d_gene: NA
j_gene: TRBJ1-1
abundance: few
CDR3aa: CASSFRGVSQENTEAFF
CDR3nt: TGCGCCAGCAGCTTCCGGGGGGTAAGCCAAGAGAACACTGAAGCTTTCTTT

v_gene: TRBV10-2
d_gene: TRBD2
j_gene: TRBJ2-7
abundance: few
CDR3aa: CASSELLAGGRGYF
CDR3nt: TGCGCCAGCAGTGAGTTGCTAGCGGGGGGACGCGGGTACTTC

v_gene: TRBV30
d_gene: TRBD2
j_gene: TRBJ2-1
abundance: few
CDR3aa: CAWERGGLNEQFF
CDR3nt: TGTGCCTGGGAGCGGGGGGGCCTCAATGAGCAGTTCTTC

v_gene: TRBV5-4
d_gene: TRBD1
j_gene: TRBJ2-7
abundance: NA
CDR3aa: CASSSRQGADEQYF
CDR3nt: TGTGCCAGCAGCTCCCGACAGGGTGCGGACGAGCAGTACTTC

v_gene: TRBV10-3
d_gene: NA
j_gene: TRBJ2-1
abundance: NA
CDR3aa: CAISEQTGPTYNEQFF
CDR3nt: TGTGCCATCAGTGAGCAAACAGGGCCGACCTACAATGAGCAGTTCTTC